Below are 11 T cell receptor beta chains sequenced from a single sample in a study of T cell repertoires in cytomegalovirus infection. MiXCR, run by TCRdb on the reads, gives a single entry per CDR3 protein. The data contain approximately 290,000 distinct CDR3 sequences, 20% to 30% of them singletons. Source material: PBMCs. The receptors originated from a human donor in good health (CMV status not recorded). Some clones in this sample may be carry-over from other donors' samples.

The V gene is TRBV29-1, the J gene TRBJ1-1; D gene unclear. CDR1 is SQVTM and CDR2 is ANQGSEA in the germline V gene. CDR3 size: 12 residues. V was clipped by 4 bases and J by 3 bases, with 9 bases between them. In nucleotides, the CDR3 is TGCAGCGTTGCAAAGGTGGACACTGAAGCTTTCTTT. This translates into CSVAKVDTEAFF. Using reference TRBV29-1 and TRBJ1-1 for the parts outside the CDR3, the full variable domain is SAVISQKPSRDICQRGTSLTIQCQVDSQVTMMFWYRQQPGQSLTLIATANQGSEATYESGFVIDKFPISRPNLTFSTLTVSNMSPEDSSIYLCSVAKVDTEAFFGQGTRLTVV.

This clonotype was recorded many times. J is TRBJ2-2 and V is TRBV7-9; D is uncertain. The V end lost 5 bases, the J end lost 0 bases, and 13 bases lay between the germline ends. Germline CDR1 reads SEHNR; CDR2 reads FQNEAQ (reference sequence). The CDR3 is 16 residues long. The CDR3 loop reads CASSPPGTANTGELFF. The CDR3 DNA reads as TGTGCCAGCAGCCCACCCGGCACCGCGAACACCGGGGAGCTGTTTTTT.

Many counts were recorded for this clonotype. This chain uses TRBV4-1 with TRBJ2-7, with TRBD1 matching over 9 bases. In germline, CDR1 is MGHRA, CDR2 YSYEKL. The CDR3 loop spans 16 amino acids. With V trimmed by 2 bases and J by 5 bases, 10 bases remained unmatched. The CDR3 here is CASSQPPKDRGHEQYF. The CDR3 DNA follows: TGCGCCAGCAGCCAACCACCCAAGGACAGGGGCCACGAGCAGTACTTC.

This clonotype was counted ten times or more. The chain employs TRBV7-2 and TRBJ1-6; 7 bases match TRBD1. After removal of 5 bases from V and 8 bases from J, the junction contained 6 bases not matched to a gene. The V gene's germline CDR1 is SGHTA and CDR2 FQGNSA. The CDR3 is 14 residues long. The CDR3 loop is CASSLGTDHSPLHF. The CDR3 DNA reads TGTGCCAGCAGCCTCGGGACAGACCATTCACCCCTCCACTTT.

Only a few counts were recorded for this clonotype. This CDR3 reads CASNPHRGRRYNEQFF. DNA for the CDR3: TGTGCCAGCAACCCCCACAGGGGGCGGCGGTACAATGAGCAGTTCTTC. The chain links TRBV6-2 or TRBV6-3 to TRBJ2-1, with 9 nucleotides matching TRBD1. CDR3 length equals 16 residues. V lost 7 bases and J lost 4; bases outside the gene matches: 11. Germline V lookup: CDR1 MNHEY, CDR2 SVGEGT.

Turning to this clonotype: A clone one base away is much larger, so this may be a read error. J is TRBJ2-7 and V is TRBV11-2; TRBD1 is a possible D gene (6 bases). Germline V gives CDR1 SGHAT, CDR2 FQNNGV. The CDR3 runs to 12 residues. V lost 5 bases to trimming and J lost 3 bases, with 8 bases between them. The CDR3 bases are TGTGCCAGCAGCATACAGGGCTACGAGCAGTACTTC. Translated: CASSIQGYEQYF. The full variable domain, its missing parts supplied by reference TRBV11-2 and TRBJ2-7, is EAGVAQSPRYKIIEKRQSVAFWCNPISGHATLYWYQQILGQGPKLLIQFQNNGVVDDSQLPKDRFSAERLKGVDSTLKIQPAKLEDSAVYLCASSIQGYEQYFGPGTRLTVT.

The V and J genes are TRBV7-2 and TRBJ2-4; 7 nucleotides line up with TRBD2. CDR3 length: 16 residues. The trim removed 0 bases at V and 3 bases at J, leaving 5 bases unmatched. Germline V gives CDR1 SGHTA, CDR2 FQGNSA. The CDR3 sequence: CASSLAASGIKNIQYF. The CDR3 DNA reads TGTGCCAGCAGCTTAGCAGCTAGCGGAATCAAAAACATTCAGTACTTC. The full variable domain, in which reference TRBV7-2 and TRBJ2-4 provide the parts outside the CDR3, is GAGVSQSPSNKVTEKGKDVELRCDPISGHTALYWYRQSLGQGLEFLIYFQGNSAPDKSGLPSDRFSAERTGGSVSTLTIQRTQQEDSAVYLCASSLAASGIKNIQYFGAGTRLSVL.

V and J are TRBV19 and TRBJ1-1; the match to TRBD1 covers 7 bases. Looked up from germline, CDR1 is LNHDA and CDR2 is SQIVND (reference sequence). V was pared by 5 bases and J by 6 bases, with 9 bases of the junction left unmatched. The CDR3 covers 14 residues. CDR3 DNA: TGTGCCAGTAGTCCTCAGGGGGAGGAGGCTGAAGCTTTCTTT. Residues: CASSPQGEEAEAFF. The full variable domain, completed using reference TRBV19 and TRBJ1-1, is DGGITQSPKYLFRKEGQNVTLSCEQNLNHDAMYWYRQDPGQGLRLIYYSQIVNDFQKGDIAEGYSVSREKKESFPLTVTSAQKNPTAFYLCASSPQGEEAEAFFGQGTRLTVV.

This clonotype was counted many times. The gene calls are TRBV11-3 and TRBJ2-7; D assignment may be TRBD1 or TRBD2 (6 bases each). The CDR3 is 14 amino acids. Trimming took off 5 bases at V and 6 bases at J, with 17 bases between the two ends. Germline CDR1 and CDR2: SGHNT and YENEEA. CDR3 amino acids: CASSPGGGPAEQYF. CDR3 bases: TGTGCCAGCAGCCCAGGAGGGGGACCTGCCGAGCAGTACTTC.

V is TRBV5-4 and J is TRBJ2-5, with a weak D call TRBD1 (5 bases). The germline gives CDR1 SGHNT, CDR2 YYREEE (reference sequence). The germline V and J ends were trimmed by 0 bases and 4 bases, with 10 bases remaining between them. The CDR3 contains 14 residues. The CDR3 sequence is CASSLEGRAETQYF. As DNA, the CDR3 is TGTGCCAGCAGCTTGGAGGGCAGGGCAGAGACCCAGTACTTC.

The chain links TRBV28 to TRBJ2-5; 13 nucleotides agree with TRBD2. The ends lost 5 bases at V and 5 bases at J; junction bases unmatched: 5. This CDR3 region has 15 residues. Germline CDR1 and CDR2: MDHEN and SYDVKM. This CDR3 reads CASSVTSGGAETQYF. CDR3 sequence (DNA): TGTGCCAGCAGTGTTACTAGCGGGGGGGCCGAGACCCAGTACTTC.